Reported below is one T cell receptor (beta chain). Its antigen is undetermined. Primers: 60 Vbeta forward and 13 Jbeta reverse. TCRdb's table, derived via immunoSEQ multiplex PCR, lists solely in-frame clones and lacks some. The table includes fewer than 250,000 clones, about four fifths detected once. The source of the sample is a study of cytomegalovirus exposure and HLA in healthy donors. General study findings and limits: CMV serostatus was the sole immune exposure data available.

The CDR3 spans 16 residues. Germline assignment: CDR1 SGHDN and CDR2 FVKESK. The V gene is TRBV14, the J gene TRBJ2-5; D call uncertain. The end of the DNA is better explained by TRBJ2-7, so the J call may be wrong. The origin of this receptor is a woman aged 45-60 years in good health and CMV-seropositive. The source material was PBMCs. The CDR3 region is CASSQDRNPPIYEQYF. Here the CDR3 DNA reads TGTGCCAGCAGCCAAGACCGCAATCCACCAATTTACGAGCAGTACTTC.